This TCR beta chain was captured by sequencing in a study of persistence of HIV-infected CD4 T cells (dated by TCRdb to about 2020). Background for the entire study: The median time the participants had spent on suppressive ART was approximately eight years. Peripheral blood samples of up to about 180 mL were obtained at multiple time points, with the exception of a couple of participants, for whom leukapheresis was performed at a single time point. Anti-CD3/anti-CD28 stimulation activated a higher proportion of cells, with a lower memory fraction, than antigen stimulation. CMV- and HIV-1 Gag-responding CD4+ T cells were isolated from ART-treated individuals so that antigen-driven clonal expansion of HIV-1-infected cells could be examined. The clonality of all cells in each sorted population was measured by TCRbeta sequencing, and the clonality of infected cells was measured by proviral sequencing. Cross-participant TCR cluster analysis included 8 or 9 participants for CMV and 6 or 7 participants for Gag. What the authors observed across the whole study: Bulk TCR analyses could not be limited to the rare CMV-responding cells that actually contained HIV-1 proviruses. Significantly lower TCRbeta richness was observed in CMV- and Gag-responding cells than in anti-CD3/anti-CD28-responding cells, and higher oligoclonality was observed in CMV-responding cells than in CD3/CD28-stimulated and Gag-responding cells. Only a small number of individuals took part in the study, and only a limited range of antigens was tested. Antigen-responding cells were enriched for expanded CDR3beta sequences that were degenerate, which suggests that CD4+ responses to CMV and Gag underwent convergent selection. A correlation was observed between TCR oligoclonality and proviral oligoclonality within the same sorted populations.

This clone has only one observation. The specificity of this receptor is unknown. No much larger clone exists at a distance of one base, and base qualities are not known. The immunoSEQ hsTCRB assay version 4, run in survey mode, was used to sequence TCRbeta repertoires from genomic DNA. For TCRbeta sequencing, genomic DNA was diluted to approximately 10 ng/uL, and up to 1 ug was used per sample. The authors' analysis ran thus. TCRbeta data analysis was done in ImmunoSeq Analyzer 3.0, and diversity was calculated on productive nucleotide rearrangements. Lower-bound TCR diversity was estimated with the improved Chao index, and clonality with the Gini coefficient using the Immunarch R package. Nucleotide rearrangements that differed but encoded the same CDR3beta amino acid sequence were counted as separate clonotypes. Differential abundance analysis identified TCRbeta sequences significantly enriched in antigen-responding cells relative to anti-CD3/anti-CD28-activated cells. GLIPH2 grouped TCRs by predicted peptide-MHC specificity, both within each participant and across combined participant data sets. Imported from immuneACCESS, the table was reduced by TCRdb to in-frame sequences with V and J called. These copies leave out some clones; in studies compared against another copy, an unresolved V gene accounts for under half, and the cause of the remainder is not known. The V and J calls and the clone size are those of that table, but D and trimming were determined from the DNA. The sample table holds about 46,000 clones, of which 90% were seen once. The ten largest account for 3% to 3.5% of the sample.

V and J lose 0 bases and 7 bases, and a span of 20 bases separates them. According to the germline V gene, CDR1 reads SGDLS and CDR2 reads YYNGEE. The CDR3 sequence holds 17 residues, the cysteine and phenylalanine included. Of the read, only the CDR3 DNA is kept; its 51 bases are in frame from base 1. The treatment or condition label here, explained by the study, means: suppressive antiretroviral therapy. As a nonspecific positive control representing the CD4+ T cell repertoire, the cells were stimulated with anti-CD3/anti-CD28 magnetic beads. CD4+ T cells that responded were sorted based on upregulation of both CD40 ligand and CD69. HIV-1-infected adults in whom suppressive ART had been started during chronic infection were enrolled as participants. For at least 4 years, participants had undetectable plasma HIV-1 RNA, below 50 copies/mL. To be included, a participant needed positive CMV serology and a CD4+ T cell count above 400 cells/uL. Before stimulation, PBMCs were isolated using density centrifugation and then depleted of CD8+ T cells. Stimulation of CD8-depleted PBMCs was carried out for approximately 18 hours with anti-CD28/CD49d costimulation, CD40-blocking antibody and enfuvirtide, to prevent new infections. Cell sorting was performed on a Beckman Coulter MoFlo Legacy or XDP sorter, and dead cells were excluded with propidium iodide. For samples with more than one million cells, genomic DNA was extracted with the QIAamp DNA Mini Kit, and for all other samples the Quick-DNA Microprep Kit was used.

In this chain, TRBV9 is recombined with TRBJ2-1; TRBD1 is a weak D gene call, 6 bases matching. The specimen was CD4+ T cells sorted from PBMCs after roughly 18-hour stimulation, collected from a patient who received antiretroviral therapy. In the paper's terms, the cell subset or site label means: CD40L+CD69+ CD4 T cells responding to anti-CD3/anti-CD28 beads, representing the overall repertoire. The sequence came from an adult woman with HIV who was CMV-seropositive. The bases read TGTGCCAGCAGCGTAGACCCCACCGGGACAAAGAGGAATGAGCAGTTCTTC. Its protein is CASSVDPTGTKRNEQFF.